The next 11 T cell receptor beta chains were all read from a single sample in a study of regulatory T cells in long-lasting Graves disease. The time point was: persistent/refractory GD, antithyroid drugs over 5 years with positive TRAb. PBMC RNA was the source of the TCR library. Both iRepertoire HTBI primers and Arm-PCR of CDR3 regions were used to build the TCR beta libraries. TCRdb re-analysed the multiplex PCR reads in MiXCR, keeping a single row per CDR3 protein. Of 350,000 to 450,000 distinct CDR3 sequences in the sample, around 20% were seen once. The specimen was peripheral blood mononuclear cells (PBMCs), collected when the disease was refractory, from a patient treated with antithyroid drugs. Receptors were obtained from a female donor with Graves disease.

The chain recombines TRBV10-3 with TRBJ1-2; D is undetermined. Looked up from germline, CDR1 is ENHRY and CDR2 is SYGVKD. V lost 4 bases to trimming and J lost 3 bases, with 3 bases between them. This CDR3 region has 11 residues. CDR3 protein: CAISAYYGYTF. The CDR3 DNA is TGTGCCATCAGTGCTTACTATGGCTACACCTTC.

The sample holds a few counts of this clonotype. CDR3 in DNA: TGCGCCAGCAGCTTTTCACCCATACTAGCCAAAAACATTCAGTACTTC. Its translation is CASSFSPILAKNIQYF. The V and J genes are TRBV5-1 and TRBJ2-4, with D unresolved. From germline, CDR1 is SGHRS and CDR2 YFSETQ. Deletions cut 2 bases from V and 0 bases from J, with 12 bases between. There are 16 residues in the CDR3.

This clonotype came up many times. The chain employs TRBV30 and TRBJ1-5; D possibly corresponds to TRBD1 (5 bases). V was trimmed by 2 bases and J by 0 bases, leaving 11 bases between them. The CDR3 totals 15 residues. Germline-derived CDR1 and CDR2 are GTSNPN and SVGIG (reference sequence). For the CDR3, the DNA is TGTGCCTGGAGTCCGGGGGGGAGTAGCAATCAGCCCCAGCATTTT. Its translation: CAWSPGGSSNQPQHF.

This clonotype was seen only a few times. V usage is TRBV6-9 and J usage is TRBJ2-5; 16 nucleotides align to TRBD2. This CDR3 spans 19 amino acids. The V gene end was trimmed by 3 bases and the J gene end by 3 bases; junction bases not matched to a gene: 10. The V gene's germline CDR1 is MNHGY and CDR2 SVAAGI. CDR3 protein: CASSYSGIGTSGREETQYF. The CDR3 DNA sequence: TGTGCCAGCAGTTACTCAGGAATCGGGACTAGCGGGAGGGAAGAGACCCAGTACTTC.

The sample holds a few counts of this clonotype. This chain uses TRBV4-3 with TRBJ1-4; D remains unclear. The CDR3 loop spans 13 amino acids. The germline CDR1 and CDR2 sequences are LGHNA and YSLEER. The V gene lost 0 bases and the J gene lost 7 bases, with 6 bases spanning the gap. CDR3 DNA sequence: TGCGCCAGCAGCCAAGATTGGGGTGAAAAACTGTTTTTT. Residues: CASSQDWGEKLFF.

This clonotype was detected a few times. One base away lies a much larger clone, so this may be a sequencing read error. This chain joins TRBV2 and TRBJ1-1; 8 bases fit TRBD1. CDR3 length: 14 residues. The ends lost 1 base at V and 3 bases at J; junction bases unmatched: 1. Germline V CDR1 and CDR2: SNHLY, FYNNEI. CDR3 nucleotide sequence: TGTGCCAGCAGTGAAGACAGGGGGGACACTGAAGCTTTCTTT. This gives the protein CASSEDRGDTEAFF.

This clonotype was seen at least ten times. V gene TRBV28 combines with J gene TRBJ2-7, with D tentatively TRBD2 (5 bases). V lost 3 bases and J 4 bases, leaving 13 bases between the germline ends. Germline V lookup: CDR1 MDHEN, CDR2 SYDVKM. The CDR3 loop spans 14 amino acids. CDR3 residues: CASSLASREYEQYF. Here the CDR3 DNA reads TGTGCCAGCAGTTTGGCTAGCAGAGAATACGAGCAGTACTTC.

This chain connects TRBV9 to TRBJ2-5, with D perhaps matching TRBD1 (6 bases). CDR3 size: 14 residues. V was cut by 3 bases and J by 4 bases, with 13 bases left in between. Germline V gene lookup returns CDR1 SGDLS and CDR2 YYNGEE. The chain's CDR3 is CASSGMGAVETQYF. CDR3 nucleotides: TGTGCCAGCAGCGGTATGGGGGCCGTAGAGACCCAGTACTTC.

This clonotype has a count of ten or more. The V and J genes are TRBV28 and TRBJ1-1, with 8 bases matching TRBD1. V trimming: 3 bases; J trimming: 3 bases; junction bases outside the gene matches: 9. Germline V gene lookup returns CDR1 MDHEN and CDR2 SYDVKM. The CDR3 is 16 amino acids. The CDR3 coding sequence is TGTGCCAGCAGTTTCAGACAGGGGAAGGGGTACACTGAAGCTTTCTTT. It codes for CASSFRQGKGYTEAFF.

This clonotype appeared a few times. This rearrangement joins TRBV30 to TRBJ1-4; 7 positions agree with TRBD1. The CDR3 has 15 residues. The trim removed 0 bases at V and 2 bases at J, leaving 3 bases unmatched. The germline V gene encodes CDR1 GTSNPN and CDR2 SVGIG (reference sequence). Here the CDR3 reads CAWSVSGQTNEKLFF. CDR3 coding DNA: TGTGCCTGGAGTGTATCGGGACAGACTAATGAAAAACTGTTTTTT.

This clonotype has more than one count but fewer than ten. The rearrangement links TRBV5-1 to TRBJ2-2, with D unresolved. Germline CDR1 is SGHRS and CDR2 is YFSETQ. This CDR3 spans 13 amino acids. V was pared by 9 bases and J by 4 bases, with 13 bases between. CDR3 amino acids: CATRISLTGELFF. CDR3 nucleotides: TGCGCCACCCGAATTAGCCTCACCGGGGAGCTGTTTTTT.